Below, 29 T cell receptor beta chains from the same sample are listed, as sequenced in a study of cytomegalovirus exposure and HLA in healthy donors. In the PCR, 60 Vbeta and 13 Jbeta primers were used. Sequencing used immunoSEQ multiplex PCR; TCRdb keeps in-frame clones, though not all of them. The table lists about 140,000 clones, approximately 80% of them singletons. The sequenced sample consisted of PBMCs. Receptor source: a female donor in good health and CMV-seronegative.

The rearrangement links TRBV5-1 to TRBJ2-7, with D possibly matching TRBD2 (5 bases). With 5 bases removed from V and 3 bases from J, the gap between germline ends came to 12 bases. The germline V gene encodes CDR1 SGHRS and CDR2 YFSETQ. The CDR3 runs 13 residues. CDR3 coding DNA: TGCGCCAGCAGAGCGGTGGGAGTCTACGAGCAGTACTTC. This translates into CASRAVGVYEQYF.

CDR3 DNA: TGTGCCAGCAGTGACTCACTAGCGGGAGCACCCGAGCAGTACTTC. Amino acids: CASSDSLAGAPEQYF. The rearrangement links TRBV6-1 to TRBJ2-5, with TRBD2 identical over 11 bases. The J call is uncertain, as TRBJ2-7 better fits the DNA end. The CDR3 loop spans 15 amino acids. Germline CDR1 and CDR2: MNHNS and SASEGT.

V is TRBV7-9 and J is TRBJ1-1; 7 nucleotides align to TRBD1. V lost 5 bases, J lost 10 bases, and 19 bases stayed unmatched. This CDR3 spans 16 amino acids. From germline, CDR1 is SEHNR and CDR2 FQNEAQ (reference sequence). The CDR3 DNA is TGTGCCAGCAGCCTCGGAATGACAGGGAACGAGAACGCAGCTTTCTTT. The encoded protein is CASSLGMTGNENAAFF.

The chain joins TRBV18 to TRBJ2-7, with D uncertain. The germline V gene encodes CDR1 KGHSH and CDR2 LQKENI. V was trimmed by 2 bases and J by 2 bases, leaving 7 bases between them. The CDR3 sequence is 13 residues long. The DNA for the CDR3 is TGTGCCAGCTCACCATTCGACACCTACGAGCAGTACTTC. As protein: CASSPFDTYEQYF.

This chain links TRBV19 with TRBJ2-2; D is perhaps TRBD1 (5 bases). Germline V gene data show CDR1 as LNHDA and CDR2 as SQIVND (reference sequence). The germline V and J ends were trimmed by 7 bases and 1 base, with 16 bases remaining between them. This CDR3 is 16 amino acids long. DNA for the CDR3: TGTGCCAGTACCCCCCGGACATCTTTGAACACCGGGGAGCTGTTTTTT. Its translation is CASTPRTSLNTGELFF.

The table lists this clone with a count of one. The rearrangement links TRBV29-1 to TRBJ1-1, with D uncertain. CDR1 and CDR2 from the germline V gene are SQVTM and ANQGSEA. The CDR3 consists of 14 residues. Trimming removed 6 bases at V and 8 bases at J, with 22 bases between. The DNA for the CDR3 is TGCAGCGTGGGAAAAAGATTAGTAGCTAGCGAAGCTTTCTTT. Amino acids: CSVGKRLVASEAFF.

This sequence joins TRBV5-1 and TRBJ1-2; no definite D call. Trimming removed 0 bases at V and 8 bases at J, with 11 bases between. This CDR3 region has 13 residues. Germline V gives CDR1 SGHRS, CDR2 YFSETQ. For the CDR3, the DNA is TGCGCCAGCAGCTTGGTTGCAGGTCACGGCTACACCTTC. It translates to CASSLVAGHGYTF.

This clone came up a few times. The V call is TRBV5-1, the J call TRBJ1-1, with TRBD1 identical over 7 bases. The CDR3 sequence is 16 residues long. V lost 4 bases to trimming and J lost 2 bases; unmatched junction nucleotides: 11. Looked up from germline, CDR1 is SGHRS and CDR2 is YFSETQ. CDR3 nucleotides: TGCGCCAGCAGCGTCTACAGGGGCACGGGCAACACTGAAGCTTTCTTT. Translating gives CASSVYRGTGNTEAFF.

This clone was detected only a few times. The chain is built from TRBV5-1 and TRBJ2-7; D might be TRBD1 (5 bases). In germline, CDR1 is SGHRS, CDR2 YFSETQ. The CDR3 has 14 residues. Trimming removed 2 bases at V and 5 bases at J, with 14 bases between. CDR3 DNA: TGCGCCAGCAGCTTACTTGTACAGGCGAACGAGCAGTACTTC. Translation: CASSLLVQANEQYF.

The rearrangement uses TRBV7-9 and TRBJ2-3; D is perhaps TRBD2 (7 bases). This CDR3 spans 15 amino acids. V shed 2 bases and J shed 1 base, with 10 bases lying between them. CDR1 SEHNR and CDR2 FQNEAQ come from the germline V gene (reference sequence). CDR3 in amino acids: CASSLRGGGTDTQYF. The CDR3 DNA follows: TGTGCCAGCAGCTTAAGGGGGGGTGGCACAGATACGCAGTATTTT.

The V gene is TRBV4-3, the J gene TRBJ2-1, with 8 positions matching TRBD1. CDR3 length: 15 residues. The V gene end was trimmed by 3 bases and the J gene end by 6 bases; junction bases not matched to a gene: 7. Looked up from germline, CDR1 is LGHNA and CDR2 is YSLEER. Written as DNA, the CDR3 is TGCGCCAGCAGCCAGGGTAGCACAGGGGGCAATGAGCAGTTCTTC. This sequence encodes CASSQGSTGGNEQFF.

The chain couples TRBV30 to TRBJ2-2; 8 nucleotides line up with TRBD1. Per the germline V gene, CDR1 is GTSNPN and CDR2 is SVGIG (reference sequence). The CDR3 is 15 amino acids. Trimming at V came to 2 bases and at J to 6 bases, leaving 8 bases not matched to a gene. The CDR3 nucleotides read TGTGCCTGGAGTAGAATATTACAGGGGGCCGGGGAGCTGTTTTTT. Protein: CAWSRILQGAGELFF.

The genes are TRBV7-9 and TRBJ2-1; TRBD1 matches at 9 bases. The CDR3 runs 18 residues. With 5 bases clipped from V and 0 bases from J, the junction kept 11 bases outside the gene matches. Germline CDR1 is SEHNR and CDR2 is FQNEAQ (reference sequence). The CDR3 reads CASSPGQGSPSSYNEQFF. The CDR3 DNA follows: TGTGCCAGCAGCCCAGGACAGGGGTCCCCGAGCTCCTACAATGAGCAGTTCTTC.

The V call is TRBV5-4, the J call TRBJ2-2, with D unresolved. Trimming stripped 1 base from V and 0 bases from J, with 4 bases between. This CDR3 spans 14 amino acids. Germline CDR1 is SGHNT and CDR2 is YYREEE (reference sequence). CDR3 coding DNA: TGTGCCAGCAGCTTGCTCGCGAACACCGGGGAGCTGTTTTTT. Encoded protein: CASSLLANTGELFF.

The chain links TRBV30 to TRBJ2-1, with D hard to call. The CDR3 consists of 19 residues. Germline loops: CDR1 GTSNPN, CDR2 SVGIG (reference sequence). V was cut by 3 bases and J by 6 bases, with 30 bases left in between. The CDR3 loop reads CAWRAPISKPALNSNEQFF. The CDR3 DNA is TGTGCCTGGAGGGCCCCGATATCTAAGCCGGCGCTAAACAGCAATGAGCAGTTCTTC.

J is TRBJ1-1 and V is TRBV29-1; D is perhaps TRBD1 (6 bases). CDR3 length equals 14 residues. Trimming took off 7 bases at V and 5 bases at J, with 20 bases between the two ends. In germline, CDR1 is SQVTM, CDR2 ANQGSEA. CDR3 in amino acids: CSADAHGGRTEAFF. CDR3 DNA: TGCAGCGCCGACGCCCACGGGGGGCGGACTGAAGCTTTCTTT.

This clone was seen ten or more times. The CDR3 DNA follows: TGTGCCAGCAGTGGGCTGGAAGCTGGTGAGCAGTTCTTC. Its protein product is CASSGLEAGEQFF. The genes are TRBV6-6 and TRBJ2-1; no firm D call. V lost 5 bases and J 9 bases, leaving 14 bases between the germline ends. Germline CDR1 reads MNHNY; CDR2 reads SVGAGI (reference sequence). There are 13 residues in the CDR3.

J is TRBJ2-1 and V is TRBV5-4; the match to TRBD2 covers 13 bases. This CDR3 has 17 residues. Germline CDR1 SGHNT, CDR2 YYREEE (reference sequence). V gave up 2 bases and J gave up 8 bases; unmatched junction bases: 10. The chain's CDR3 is CASSFTSGGARRYEQFF. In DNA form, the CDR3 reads TGTGCCAGCAGCTTTACTAGCGGGGGGGCCCGGAGATATGAGCAGTTCTTC.

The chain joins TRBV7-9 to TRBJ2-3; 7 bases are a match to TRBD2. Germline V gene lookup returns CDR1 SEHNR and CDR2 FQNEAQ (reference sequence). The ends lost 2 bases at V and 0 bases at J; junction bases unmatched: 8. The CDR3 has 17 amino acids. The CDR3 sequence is CASSLPTGGTSTDTQYF. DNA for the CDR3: TGTGCCAGCAGCTTACCGACGGGGGGAACTAGCACAGATACGCAGTATTTT.

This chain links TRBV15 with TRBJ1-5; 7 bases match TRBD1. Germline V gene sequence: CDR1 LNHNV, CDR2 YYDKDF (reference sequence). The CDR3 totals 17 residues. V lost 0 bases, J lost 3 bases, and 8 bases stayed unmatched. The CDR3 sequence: CATSREAGTADNQPQHF. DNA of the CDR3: TGTGCCACCAGCAGAGAGGCCGGGACAGCCGACAATCAGCCCCAGCATTTT.

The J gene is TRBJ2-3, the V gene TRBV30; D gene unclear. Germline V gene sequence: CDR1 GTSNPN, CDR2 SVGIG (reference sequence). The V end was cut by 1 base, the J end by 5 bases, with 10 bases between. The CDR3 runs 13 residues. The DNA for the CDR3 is TGTGCCTGGAGTGCCATCACCGGAGATACGCAGTATTTT. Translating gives CAWSAITGDTQYF.

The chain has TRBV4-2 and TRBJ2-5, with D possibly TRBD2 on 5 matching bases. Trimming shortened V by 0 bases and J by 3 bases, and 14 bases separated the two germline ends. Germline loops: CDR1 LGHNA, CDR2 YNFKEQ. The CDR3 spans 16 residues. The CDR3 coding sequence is TGTGCCAGCAGCCAAGATAAACTAGACGGGGAAGAGACCCAGTACTTC. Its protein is CASSQDKLDGEETQYF.

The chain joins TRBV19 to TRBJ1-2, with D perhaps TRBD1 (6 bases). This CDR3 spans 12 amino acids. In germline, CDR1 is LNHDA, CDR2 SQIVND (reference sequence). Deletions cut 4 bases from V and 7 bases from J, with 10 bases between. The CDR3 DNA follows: TGTGCCAGTAGTAACAGGGATCCTGGCTACACCTTC. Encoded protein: CASSNRDPGYTF.

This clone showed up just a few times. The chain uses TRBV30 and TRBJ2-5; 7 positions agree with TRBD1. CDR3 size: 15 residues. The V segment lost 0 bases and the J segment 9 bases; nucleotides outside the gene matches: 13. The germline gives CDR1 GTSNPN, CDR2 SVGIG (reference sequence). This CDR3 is CAWSVLGGAAVAQYF. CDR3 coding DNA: TGTGCCTGGAGTGTACTAGGGGGCGCCGCGGTGGCCCAGTACTTC.

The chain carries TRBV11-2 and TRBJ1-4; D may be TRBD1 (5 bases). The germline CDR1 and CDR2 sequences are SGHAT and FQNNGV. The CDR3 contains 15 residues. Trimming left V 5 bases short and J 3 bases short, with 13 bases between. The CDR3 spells CASSVSRAANEKLFF. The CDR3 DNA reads TGTGCCAGCAGCGTCTCCAGGGCGGCTAATGAAAAACTGTTTTTT.

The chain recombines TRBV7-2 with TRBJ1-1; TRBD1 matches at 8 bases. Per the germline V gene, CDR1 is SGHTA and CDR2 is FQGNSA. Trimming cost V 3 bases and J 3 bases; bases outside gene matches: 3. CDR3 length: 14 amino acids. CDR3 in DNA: TGTGCCAGCAGCTTTGACAGGGGTGACACTGAAGCTTTCTTT. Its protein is CASSFDRGDTEAFF.

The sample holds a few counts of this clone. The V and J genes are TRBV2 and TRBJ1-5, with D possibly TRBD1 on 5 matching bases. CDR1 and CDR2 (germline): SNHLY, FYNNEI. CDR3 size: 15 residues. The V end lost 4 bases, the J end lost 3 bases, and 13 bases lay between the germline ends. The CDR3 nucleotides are TGTGCCAGCAGTGTGGGCAGGGCGGACAATCAGCCCCAGCATTTT. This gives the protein CASSVGRADNQPQHF.

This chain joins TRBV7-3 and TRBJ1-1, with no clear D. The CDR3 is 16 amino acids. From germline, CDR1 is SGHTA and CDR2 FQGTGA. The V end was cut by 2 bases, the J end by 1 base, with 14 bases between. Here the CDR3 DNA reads TGTGCCAGCAGCTTAGGGCCCTGGCCCCGGAACACTGAAGCTTTCTTT. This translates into CASSLGPWPRNTEAFF.

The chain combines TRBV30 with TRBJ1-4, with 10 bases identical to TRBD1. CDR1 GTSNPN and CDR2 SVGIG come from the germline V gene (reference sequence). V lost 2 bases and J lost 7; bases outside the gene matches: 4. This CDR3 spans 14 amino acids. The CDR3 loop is CAWSSGQGIEKLFF. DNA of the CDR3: TGTGCCTGGAGTTCGGGACAGGGGATTGAAAAACTGTTTTTT.